This T cell receptor (beta chain) was recovered during a study of cytomegalovirus exposure and HLA in healthy donors. The PCR was carried out with 60 Vbeta primers and 13 Jbeta primers. TCRdb's copy holds only in-frame clones and misses some; the assay was immunoSEQ multiplex PCR. The sample has about 170,000 clones, approximately 80% seen once. This CDR3 has 14 residues. Germline assignment: CDR1 LGHNA and CDR2 YSLEER. With V trimmed by 5 bases and J by 7 bases, 8 bases remained unmatched. This TCR came from a female donor in good health and CMV-seronegative. This chain connects TRBV4-3 to TRBJ2-1; TRBD1 aligns across 7 bases. Sequenced: PBMCs. The CDR3 protein is CASSITGTENEQFF. CDR3 nucleotide sequence: TGCGCCAGCAGCATCACCGGGACAGAGAATGAGCAGTTCTTC.